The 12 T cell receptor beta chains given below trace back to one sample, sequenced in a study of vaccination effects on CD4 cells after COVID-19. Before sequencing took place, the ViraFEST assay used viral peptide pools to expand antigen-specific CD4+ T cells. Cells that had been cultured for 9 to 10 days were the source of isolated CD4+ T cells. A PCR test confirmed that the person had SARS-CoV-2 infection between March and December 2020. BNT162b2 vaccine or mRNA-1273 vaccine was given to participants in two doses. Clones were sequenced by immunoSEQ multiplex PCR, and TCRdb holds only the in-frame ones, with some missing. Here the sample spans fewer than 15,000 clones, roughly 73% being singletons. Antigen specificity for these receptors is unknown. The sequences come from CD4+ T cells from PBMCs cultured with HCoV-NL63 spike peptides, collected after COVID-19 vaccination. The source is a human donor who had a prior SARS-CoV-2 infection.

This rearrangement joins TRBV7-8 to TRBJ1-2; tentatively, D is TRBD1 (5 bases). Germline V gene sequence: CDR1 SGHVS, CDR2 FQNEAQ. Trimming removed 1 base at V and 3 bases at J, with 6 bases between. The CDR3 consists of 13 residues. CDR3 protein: CASSLGQYYGYTF. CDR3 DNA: TGTGCCAGCAGCTTAGGACAGTACTATGGCTACACCTTC. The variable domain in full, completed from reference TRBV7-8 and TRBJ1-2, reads GAGVSQSPRYKVAKRGQDVALRCDPISGHVSLFWYQQALGQGPEFLTYFQNEAQLDKSGLPSDRFFAERPEGSVSTLKIQRTQQEDSAVYLCASSLGQYYGYTFGSGTRLTVV.

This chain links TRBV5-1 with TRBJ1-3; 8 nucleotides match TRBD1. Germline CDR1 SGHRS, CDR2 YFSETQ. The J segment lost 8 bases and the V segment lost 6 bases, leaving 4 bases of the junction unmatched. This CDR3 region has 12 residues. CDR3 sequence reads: CASKGQGYTIYF. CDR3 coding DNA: TGCGCCAGCAAAGGACAGGGATACACCATATATTTT.

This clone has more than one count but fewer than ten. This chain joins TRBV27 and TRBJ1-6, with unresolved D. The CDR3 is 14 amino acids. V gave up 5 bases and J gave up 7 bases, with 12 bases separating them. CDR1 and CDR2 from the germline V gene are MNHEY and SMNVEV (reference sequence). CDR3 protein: CASSRATSNSPLHF. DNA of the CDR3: TGTGCCAGCAGTCGGGCTACCTCGAATTCACCCCTCCACTTT.

This CDR3 reads CASSLGLAGGEQYF. The CDR3 DNA sequence: TGTGCCAGCAGTTTGGGACTAGCGGGGGGCGAGCAGTACTTC. The chain couples TRBV6-2 or TRBV6-3 to TRBJ2-7, with 15 bases fitting TRBD2. This CDR3 contains 14 residues. CDR1 MNHEY and CDR2 SVGEGT come from the germline V gene. The ends lost 4 bases at V and 6 bases at J; junction bases unmatched: 1.

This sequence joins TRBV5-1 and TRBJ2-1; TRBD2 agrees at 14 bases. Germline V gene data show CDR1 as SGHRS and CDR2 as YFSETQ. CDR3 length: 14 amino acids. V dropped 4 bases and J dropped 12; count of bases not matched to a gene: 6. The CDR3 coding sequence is TGCGCCAGCAGCGAACCGACTAGCGGGGGGGGGCAGTTCTTC. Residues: CASSEPTSGGGQFF.

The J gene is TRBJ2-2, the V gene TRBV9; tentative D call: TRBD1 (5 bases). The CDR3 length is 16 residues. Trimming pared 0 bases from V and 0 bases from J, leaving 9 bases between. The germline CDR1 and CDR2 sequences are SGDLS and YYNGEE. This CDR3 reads CASSVGVTANTGELFF. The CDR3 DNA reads TGTGCCAGCAGCGTAGGCGTGACAGCGAACACCGGGGAGCTGTTTTTT.

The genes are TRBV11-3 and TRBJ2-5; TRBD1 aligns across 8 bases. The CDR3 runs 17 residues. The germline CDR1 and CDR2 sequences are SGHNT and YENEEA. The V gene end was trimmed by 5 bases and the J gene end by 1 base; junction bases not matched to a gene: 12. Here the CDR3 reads CASSRLGQALPQETQYF. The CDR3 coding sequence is TGTGCCAGCAGCCGATTGGGACAGGCATTGCCCCAAGAGACCCAGTACTTC.

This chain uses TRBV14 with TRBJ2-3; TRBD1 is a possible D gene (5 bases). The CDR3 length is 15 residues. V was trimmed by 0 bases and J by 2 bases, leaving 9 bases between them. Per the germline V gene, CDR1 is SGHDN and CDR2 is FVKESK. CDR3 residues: CASSQEDTYTDTQYF. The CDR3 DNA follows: TGTGCCAGCAGCCAAGAGGACACCTACACAGATACGCAGTATTTT.

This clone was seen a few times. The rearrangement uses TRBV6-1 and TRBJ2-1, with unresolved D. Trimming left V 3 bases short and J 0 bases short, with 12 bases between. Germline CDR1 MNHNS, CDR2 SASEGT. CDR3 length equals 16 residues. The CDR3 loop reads CASSDVGLSSYNEQFF. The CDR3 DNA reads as TGTGCCAGCAGTGACGTGGGGTTGAGCTCCTACAATGAGCAGTTCTTC.

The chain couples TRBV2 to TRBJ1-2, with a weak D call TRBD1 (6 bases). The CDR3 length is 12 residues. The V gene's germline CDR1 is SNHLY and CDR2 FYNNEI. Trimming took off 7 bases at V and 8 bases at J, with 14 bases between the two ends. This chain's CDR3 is CASILQGTGYTF. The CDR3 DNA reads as TGTGCCAGCATATTACAGGGAACCGGCTACACCTTC.

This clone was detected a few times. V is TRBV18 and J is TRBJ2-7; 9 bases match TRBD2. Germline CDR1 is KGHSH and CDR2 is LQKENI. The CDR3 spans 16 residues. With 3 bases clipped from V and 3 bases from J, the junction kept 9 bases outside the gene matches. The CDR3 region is CASSPSSGKGNYEQYF. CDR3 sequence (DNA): TGTGCCAGCTCACCCTCTAGCGGGAAGGGTAACTACGAGCAGTACTTC.

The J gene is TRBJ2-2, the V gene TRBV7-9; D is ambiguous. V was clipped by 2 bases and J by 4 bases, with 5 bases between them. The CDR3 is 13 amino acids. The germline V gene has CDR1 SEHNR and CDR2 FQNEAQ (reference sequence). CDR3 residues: CASSLMSTGELFF. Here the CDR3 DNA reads TGTGCCAGCAGCTTAATGAGCACCGGGGAGCTGTTTTTT. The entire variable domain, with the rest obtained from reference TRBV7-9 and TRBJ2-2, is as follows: DTGVSQNPRHKITKRGQNVTFRCDPISEHNRLYWYRQTLGQGPEFLTYFQNEAQLEKSRLLSDRFSAERPKGSFSTLEIQRTEQGDSAMYLCASSLMSTGELFFGEGSRLTVL.